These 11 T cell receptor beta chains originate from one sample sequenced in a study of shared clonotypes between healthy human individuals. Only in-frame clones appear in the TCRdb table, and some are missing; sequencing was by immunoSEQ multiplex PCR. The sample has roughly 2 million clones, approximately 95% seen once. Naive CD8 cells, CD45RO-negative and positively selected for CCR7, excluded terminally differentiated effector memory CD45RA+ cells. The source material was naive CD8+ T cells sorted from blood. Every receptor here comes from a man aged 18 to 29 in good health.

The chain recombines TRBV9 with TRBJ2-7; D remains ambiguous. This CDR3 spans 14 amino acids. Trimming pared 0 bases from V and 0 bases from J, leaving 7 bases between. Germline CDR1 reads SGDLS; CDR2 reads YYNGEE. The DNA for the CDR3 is TGTGCCAGCAGCGTAGTGGCGGCCTCCTACGAGCAGTACTTC. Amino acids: CASSVVAASYEQYF. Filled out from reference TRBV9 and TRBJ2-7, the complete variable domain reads DSGVTQTPKHLITATGQRVTLRCSPRSGDLSVYWYQQSLDQGLQFLIQYYNGEERAKGNILERFSAQQFPDLHSELNLSSLELGDSALYFCASSVVAASYEQYFGPGTRLTVT.

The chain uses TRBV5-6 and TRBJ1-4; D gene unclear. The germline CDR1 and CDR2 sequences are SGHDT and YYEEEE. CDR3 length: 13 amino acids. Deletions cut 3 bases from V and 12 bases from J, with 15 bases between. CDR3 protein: CASSSTEAPELFF. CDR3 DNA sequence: TGTGCCAGCAGCTCAACAGAGGCCCCGGAACTGTTTTTT. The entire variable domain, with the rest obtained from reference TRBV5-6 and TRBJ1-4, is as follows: DAGVTQSPTHLIKTRGQQVTLRCSPKSGHDTVSWYQQALGQGPQFIFQYYEEEERQRGNFPDRFSGHQFPNYSSELNVNALLLGDSALYLCASSSTEAPELFFGSGTQLSVL.

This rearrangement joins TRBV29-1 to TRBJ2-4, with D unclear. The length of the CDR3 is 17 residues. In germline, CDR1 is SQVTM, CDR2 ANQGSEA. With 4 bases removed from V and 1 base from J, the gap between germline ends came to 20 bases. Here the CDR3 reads CSVVGPLLASAKNIQYF. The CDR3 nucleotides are TGCAGCGTTGTCGGGCCCCTTCTCGCGTCGGCCAAAAACATTCAGTACTTC.

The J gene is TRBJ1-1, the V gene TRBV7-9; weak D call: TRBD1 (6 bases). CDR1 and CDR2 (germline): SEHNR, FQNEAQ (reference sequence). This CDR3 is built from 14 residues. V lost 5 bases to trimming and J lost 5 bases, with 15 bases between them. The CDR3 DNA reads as TGTGCCAGCAGCCAGGTACAGGGAGGGACTGAAGCTTTCTTT. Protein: CASSQVQGGTEAFF. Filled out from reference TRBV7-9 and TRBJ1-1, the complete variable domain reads DTGVSQNPRHKITKRGQNVTFRCDPISEHNRLYWYRQTLGQGPEFLTYFQNEAQLEKSRLLSDRFSAERPKGSFSTLEIQRTEQGDSAMYLCASSQVQGGTEAFFGQGTRLTVV.

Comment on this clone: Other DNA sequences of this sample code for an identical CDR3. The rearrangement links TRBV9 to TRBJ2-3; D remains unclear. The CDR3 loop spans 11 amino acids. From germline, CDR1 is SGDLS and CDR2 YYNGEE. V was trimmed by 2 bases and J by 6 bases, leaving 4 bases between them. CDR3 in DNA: TGTGCCAGCAGCGTCGCTGATACGCAGTATTTT. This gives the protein CASSVADTQYF.

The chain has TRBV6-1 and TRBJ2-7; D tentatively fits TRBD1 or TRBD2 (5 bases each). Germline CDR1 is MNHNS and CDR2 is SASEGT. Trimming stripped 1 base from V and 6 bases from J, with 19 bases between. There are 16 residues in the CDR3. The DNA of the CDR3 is TGTGCCAGCAGTGAAGGAGCAGAGGGGAAGGGTCGCGAGCAGTACTTC. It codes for CASSEGAEGKGREQYF.

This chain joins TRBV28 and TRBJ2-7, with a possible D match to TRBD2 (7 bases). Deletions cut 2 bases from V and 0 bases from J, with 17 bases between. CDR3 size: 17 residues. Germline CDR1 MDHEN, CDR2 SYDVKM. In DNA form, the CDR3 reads TGTGCCAGCAGTTTAAGAGGGGGGGAAGGTATCTCCTACGAGCAGTACTTC. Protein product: CASSLRGGEGISYEQYF.

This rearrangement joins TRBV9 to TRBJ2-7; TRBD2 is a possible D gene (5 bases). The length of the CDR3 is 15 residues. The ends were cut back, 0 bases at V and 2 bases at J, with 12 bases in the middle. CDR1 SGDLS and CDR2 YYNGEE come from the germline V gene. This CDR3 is CASSVESSDTYEQYF. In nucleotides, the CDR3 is TGTGCCAGCAGCGTAGAAAGTAGCGATACCTACGAGCAGTACTTC.

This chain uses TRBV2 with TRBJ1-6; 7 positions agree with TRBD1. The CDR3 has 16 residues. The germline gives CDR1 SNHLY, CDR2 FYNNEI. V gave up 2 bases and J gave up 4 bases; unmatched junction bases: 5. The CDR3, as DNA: TGTGCCAGCAGTGAAACTAGGGGACAGTATAATTCACCCCTCCACTTT. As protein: CASSETRGQYNSPLHF.

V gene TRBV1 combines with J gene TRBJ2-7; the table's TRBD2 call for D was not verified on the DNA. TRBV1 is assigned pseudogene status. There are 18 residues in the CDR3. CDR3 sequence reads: CTSSQDRLAGVPVLEQYF. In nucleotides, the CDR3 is TGCACCAGCAGCCAAGACCGGCTAGCGGGCGTCCCTGTACTCGAGCAGTACTTC.

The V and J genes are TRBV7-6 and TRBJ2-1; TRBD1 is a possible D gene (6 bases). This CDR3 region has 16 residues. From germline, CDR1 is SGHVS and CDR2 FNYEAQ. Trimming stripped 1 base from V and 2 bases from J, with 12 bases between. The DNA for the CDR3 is TGTGCCAGCAGCTTAGTTCAGAGGACAGCCTACAATGAGCAGTTCTTC. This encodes CASSLVQRTAYNEQFF. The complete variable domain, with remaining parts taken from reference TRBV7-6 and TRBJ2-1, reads GAGVSQSPRYKVTKRGQDVALRCDPISGHVSLYWYRQALGQGPEFLTYFNYEAQQDKSGLPNDRFSAERPEGSISTLTIQRTEQRDSAMYRCASSLVQRTAYNEQFFGPGTRLTVL.